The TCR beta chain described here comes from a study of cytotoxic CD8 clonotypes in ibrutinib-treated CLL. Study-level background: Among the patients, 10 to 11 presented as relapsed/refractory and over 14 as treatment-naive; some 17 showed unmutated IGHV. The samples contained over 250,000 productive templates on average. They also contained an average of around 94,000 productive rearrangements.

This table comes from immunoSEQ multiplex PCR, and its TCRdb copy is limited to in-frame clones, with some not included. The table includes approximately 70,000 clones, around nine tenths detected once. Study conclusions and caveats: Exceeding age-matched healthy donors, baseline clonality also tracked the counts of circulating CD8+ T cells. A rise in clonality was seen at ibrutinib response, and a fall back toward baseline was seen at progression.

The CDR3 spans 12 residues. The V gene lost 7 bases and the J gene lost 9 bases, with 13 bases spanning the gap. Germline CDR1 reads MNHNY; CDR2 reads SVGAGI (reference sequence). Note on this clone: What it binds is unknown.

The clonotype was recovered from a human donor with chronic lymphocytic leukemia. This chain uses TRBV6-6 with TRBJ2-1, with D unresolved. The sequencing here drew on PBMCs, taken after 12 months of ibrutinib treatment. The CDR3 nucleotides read TGTGCCAGCAAGCCGATCCTAGGTGAGCAGTTCTTC. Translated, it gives CASKPILGEQFF.